Included here is one T cell receptor (beta chain) sequence, with context. Its antigen remains unidentified. RNA served as the template for amplifying TCR beta CDR3 regions. HTBI primers were used in a first-round RT-PCR, which preceded a second-round multiplex PCR. TCRdb fed the multiplex PCR reads into MiXCR, producing one record per CDR3 protein. This sample has just over 600,000 distinct CDR3 sequences, with 22% found just once. The source of the sample is a study of Graves' ophthalmopathy and Graves' hyperthyroidism. Study outcomes and limitations: Ophthalmopathy progression was predicted by the model at around 70% sensitivity and approximately 73% specificity. Blood shared most expanded thyroid clonotypes above 0.001 frequency. A 13-signature model separated ophthalmopathy from stable hyperthyroidism, 87.88% sensitivity, around 78% specificity.

The length of the CDR3 is 13 residues. Germline CDR1 and CDR2: SQVTM and ANQGSEA. Trimming pared 5 bases from V and 4 bases from J, leaving 11 bases between. Hyperthyroidism is called stable when no ophthalmopathy develops within 18 months of follow-up. The chain couples TRBV29-1 to TRBJ2-2, with D unclear. The receptor's source is a woman between 18 and 29 years old with stable Graves' hyperthyroidism. Some clones in this sample may be carry-over from other donors' samples. Sample: peripheral blood. The CDR3 DNA is TGCAGCGTTTTTAAAACCCTCACCGGGGAGCTGTTTTTT. It encodes CSVFKTLTGELFF.